This T cell receptor (beta chain) was recorded in a study of PD-1 blockade in classical Hodgkin lymphoma. Study results and limitations: Patients who responded completely had about the same baseline diversity as newly diagnosed patients.

This clone was counted a few times. Its specificity is unknown. Additional DNA sequences in this sample encode the identical CDR3. Every patient had relapsed following autologous stem cell transplantation, and cohorts differed in brentuximab vedotin exposure. The protocol was immunoSEQ multiplex PCR, while the TCRdb copy is restricted to in-frame clones and leaves out a portion. The data hold about 46,000 clones, with 73% observed a single time. Trimming shortened V by 0 bases and J by 1 base, and 5 bases separated the two germline ends. Looked up from germline, CDR1 is KGHSH and CDR2 is LQKENI. This CDR3 is built from 14 residues.

The rearrangement links TRBV18 to TRBJ2-3; D unresolved. Sequenced here: peripheral blood mononuclear cells (PBMCs), sampled at baseline. The TCR sequence derives from a human donor with classical Hodgkin lymphoma. CDR3 protein: CASSPPAGTDTQYF. The CDR3 nucleotides read TGTGCCAGCTCACCACCGGCGGGCACAGATACGCAGTATTTT.